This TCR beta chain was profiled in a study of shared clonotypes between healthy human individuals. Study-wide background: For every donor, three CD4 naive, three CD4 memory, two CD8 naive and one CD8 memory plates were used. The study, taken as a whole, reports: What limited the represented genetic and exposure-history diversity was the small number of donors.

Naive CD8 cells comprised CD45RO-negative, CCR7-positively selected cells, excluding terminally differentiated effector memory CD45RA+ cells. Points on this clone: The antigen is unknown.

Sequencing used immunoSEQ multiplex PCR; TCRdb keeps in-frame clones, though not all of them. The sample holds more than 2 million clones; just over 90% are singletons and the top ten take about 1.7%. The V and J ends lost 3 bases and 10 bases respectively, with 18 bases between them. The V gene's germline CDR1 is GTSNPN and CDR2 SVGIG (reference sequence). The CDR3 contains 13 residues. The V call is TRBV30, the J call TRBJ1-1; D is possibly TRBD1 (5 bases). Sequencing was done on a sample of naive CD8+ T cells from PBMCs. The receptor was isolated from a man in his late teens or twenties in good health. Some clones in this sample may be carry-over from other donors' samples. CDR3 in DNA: TGTGCCTGGAGCATCAGGGATGTCGGTAGAGCTTTCTTT. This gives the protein CAWSIRDVGRAFF.